One sample yielded the 8 T cell receptor beta chains listed below, sequenced in a study of blood T cells in healthy people across ages. It was with a sample-barcoded 5' primer and a J-beta primer mix that a second PCR of about 6 to 12 cycles was run. Each CDR3 protein gets one entry after TCRdb re-called the 5' RACE reads with MiXCR. This sample has roughly 1.9 million distinct CDR3 sequences, with about 39% found just once. The sample comprised blood. Every receptor here comes from a human donor in good health.

This clonotype was observed a few times. CDR3 residues: CASSWLAGDQETQYF. The CDR3 nucleotides are TGTGCCAGCAGTTGGTTAGCGGGGGACCAAGAGACCCAGTACTTC. This chain connects TRBV12-3 or TRBV12-4 to TRBJ2-5, with 9 bases that match TRBD2. V trimming: 4 bases; J trimming: 0 bases; junction bases outside the gene matches: 3. This CDR3 is 15 amino acids long.

This sequence joins TRBV7-2 and TRBJ1-6; D is unclear. Germline CDR1 is SGHTA and CDR2 is FQGNSA. This CDR3 is built from 14 residues. V was shortened by 1 base and J by 10 bases, with 11 bases between the two germline ends. Here the CDR3 reads CASSLGSVGSPLHF. CDR3 coding DNA: TGTGCCAGCAGCTTAGGAAGTGTGGGCTCACCCCTCCACTTT. Complete variable domain (other parts from reference TRBV7-2 and TRBJ1-6): GAGVSQSPSNKVTEKGKDVELRCDPISGHTALYWYRQSLGQGLEFLIYFQGNSAPDKSGLPSDRFSAERTGGSVSTLTIQRTQQEDSAVYLCASSLGSVGSPLHFGNGTRLTVT.

The chain carries TRBV6-2 or TRBV6-3 and TRBJ1-5, with D possibly TRBD1 on 6 matching bases. The CDR3 length is 15 residues. From germline, CDR1 is MNHEY and CDR2 SVGEGT. Trimming stripped 6 bases from V and 0 bases from J, with 12 bases between. The CDR3 sequence is CASRNRDYSNQPQHF. DNA for the CDR3: TGTGCCAGCAGAAACAGGGACTATAGCAATCAGCCCCAGCATTTT.

This clonotype was seen repeatedly, ten times or more. CDR3 sequence (DNA): TGTGCCAGCAGTCCGACAGGGGTTGGCTACACCTTC. This codes for CASSPTGVGYTF. The chain links TRBV12-3 or TRBV12-4 to TRBJ1-2; TRBD1 aligns across 8 bases. CDR3 length: 12 residues. V was pared by 5 bases and J by 7 bases, with 3 bases of the junction left unmatched.

This clonotype was recorded a few times. V and J are TRBV7-6 and TRBJ1-2; TRBD1 agrees at 8 bases. The V gene's germline CDR1 is SGHVS and CDR2 FNYEAQ. Trimming at V came to 5 bases and at J to 10 bases, leaving 6 bases not matched to a gene. The CDR3 consists of 12 residues. The CDR3 region has the DNA TGTGCCAGCAGCCCAGGGGGCAAGGACTACACCTTC. Its translation: CASSPGGKDYTF. The whole variable domain, filled in from reference TRBV7-6 and TRBJ1-2, reads GAGVSQSPRYKVTKRGQDVALRCDPISGHVSLYWYRQALGQGPEFLTYFNYEAQQDKSGLPNDRFSAERPEGSISTLTIQRTEQRDSAMYRCASSPGGKDYTFGSGTRLTVV.

This chain links TRBV20-1 with TRBJ1-1; D perhaps matches TRBD1 (6 bases). V lost 0 bases, J lost 3 bases, and 14 bases lay in between. The CDR3 is 15 amino acids. Germline CDR1 reads DFQATT; CDR2 reads SNEGSKA (reference sequence). The CDR3 here is CSARELTGLDTEAFF. CDR3 DNA: TGCAGTGCTAGAGAATTGACAGGATTAGACACTGAAGCTTTCTTT.

The chain couples TRBV5-1 to TRBJ1-1, with D possibly TRBD1 on 6 matching bases. Trimming removed 4 bases from V and 3 bases from J, with 16 bases in between. Germline V CDR1 and CDR2: SGHRS, YFSETQ. The CDR3 has 15 amino acids. The CDR3 is CASSGQQGLDTEAFF. CDR3 bases: TGCGCCAGCAGCGGCCAACAGGGATTGGACACTGAAGCTTTCTTT.

This clonotype has more than one count but fewer than ten. This chain joins TRBV27 and TRBJ2-2; D may be TRBD1 or TRBD2 (5 bases each). The CDR3 spans 14 residues. V was pared by 3 bases and J by 4 bases, with 9 bases between. CDR1 MNHEY and CDR2 SMNVEV come from the germline V gene (reference sequence). CDR3: CASSFGAATGELFF. The CDR3 DNA reads as TGTGCCAGCAGTTTCGGGGCTGCCACCGGGGAGCTGTTTTTT.